This TCR beta chain was documented in a study of T-cell reconstitution after alpha-beta-depleted transplantation in children. It was with unique molecular identifiers that the TCRbeta library was prepared. TCRdb independently ran MiXCR on the PCR reads; one entry per CDR3 protein. Of 250,000 or so distinct CDR3 sequences in the sample, roughly a quarter are singletons; the top ten hold 4.5% to 5.5%. Regarding the study as a whole: As was reported, about two months after transplant, alpha-beta T cells came from several hundred expanded graft clones.

Note on this clonotype: What it recognizes is unknown.

Germline V gives CDR1 MNHEY, CDR2 SMNVEV (reference sequence). V was clipped by 0 bases and J by 5 bases, with 13 bases between them. This CDR3 spans 15 amino acids. This chain uses TRBV27 with TRBJ2-5, with D possibly being TRBD2 (7 bases). This TCR was recovered from a female patient aged 2-9 years who had a stem cell transplant for congenital amegakaryocytic thrombocytopenia, so the T cells may come from the graft donor. The source was PBMCs, mostly from graft donor cells, collected 360 days after TCRalphabeta/CD19-depleted stem cell transplant. This chain's CDR3 is CASSLSRGAGETQYF. DNA of the CDR3: TGTGCCAGCAGTTTATCTCGGGGGGCGGGGGAGACCCAGTACTTC.